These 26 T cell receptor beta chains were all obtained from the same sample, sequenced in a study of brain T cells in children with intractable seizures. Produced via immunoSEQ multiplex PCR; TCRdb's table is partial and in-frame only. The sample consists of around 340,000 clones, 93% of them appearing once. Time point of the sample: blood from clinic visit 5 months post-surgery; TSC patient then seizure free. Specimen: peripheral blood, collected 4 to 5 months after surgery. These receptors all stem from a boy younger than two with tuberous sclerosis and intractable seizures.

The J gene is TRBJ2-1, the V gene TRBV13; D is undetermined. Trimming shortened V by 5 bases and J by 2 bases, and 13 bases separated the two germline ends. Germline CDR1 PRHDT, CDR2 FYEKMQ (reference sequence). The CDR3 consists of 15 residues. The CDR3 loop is CASSLTAGPYNEQFF. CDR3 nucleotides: TGTGCCAGCAGCCTCACCGCCGGGCCCTACAATGAGCAGTTCTTC.

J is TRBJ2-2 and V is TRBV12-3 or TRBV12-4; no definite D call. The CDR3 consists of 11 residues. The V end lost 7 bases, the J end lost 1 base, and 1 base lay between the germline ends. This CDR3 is CASKNTGELFF. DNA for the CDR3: TGTGCCAGCAAGAACACCGGGGAGCTGTTTTTT.

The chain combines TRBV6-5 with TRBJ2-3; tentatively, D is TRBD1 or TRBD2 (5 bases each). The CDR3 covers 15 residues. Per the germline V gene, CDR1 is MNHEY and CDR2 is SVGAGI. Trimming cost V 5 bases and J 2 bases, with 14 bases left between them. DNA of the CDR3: TGTGCCAGCAGTCCCAACCGGGACGACACAGATACGCAGTATTTT. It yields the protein CASSPNRDDTDTQYF.

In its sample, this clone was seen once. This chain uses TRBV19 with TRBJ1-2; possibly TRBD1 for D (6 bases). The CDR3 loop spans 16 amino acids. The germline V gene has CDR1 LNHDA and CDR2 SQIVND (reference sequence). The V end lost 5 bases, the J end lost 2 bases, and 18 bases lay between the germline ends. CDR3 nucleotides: TGTGCCAGTAGTCCCGTATCGGCAGGGGACAACTATGGCTACACCTTC. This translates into CASSPVSAGDNYGYTF.

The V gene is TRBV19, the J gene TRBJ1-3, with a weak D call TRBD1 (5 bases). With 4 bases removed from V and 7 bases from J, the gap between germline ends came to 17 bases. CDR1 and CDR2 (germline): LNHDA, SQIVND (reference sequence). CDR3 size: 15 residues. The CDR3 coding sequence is TGTGCCAGTAGTACCACGGGCAGGGATGTGAACACCATATATTTT. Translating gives CASSTTGRDVNTIYF.

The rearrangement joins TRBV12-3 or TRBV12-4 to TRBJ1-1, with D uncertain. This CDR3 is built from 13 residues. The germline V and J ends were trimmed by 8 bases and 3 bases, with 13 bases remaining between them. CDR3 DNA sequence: TGTGCCAGCCGTCCCGATTGGGACACTGAAGCTTTCTTT. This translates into CASRPDWDTEAFF.

CDR3 bases: TGTGCCACCCGGGACGCCTCCACAGATACGCAGTATTTT. The encoded protein is CATRDASTDTQYF. This rearrangement joins TRBV10-3 to TRBJ2-3, with D perhaps matching TRBD1 or TRBD2 (5 bases each). Germline lookup yields CDR1 ENHRY and CDR2 SYGVKD. This CDR3 spans 13 amino acids. V was trimmed by 10 bases and J by 2 bases, leaving 13 bases between them.

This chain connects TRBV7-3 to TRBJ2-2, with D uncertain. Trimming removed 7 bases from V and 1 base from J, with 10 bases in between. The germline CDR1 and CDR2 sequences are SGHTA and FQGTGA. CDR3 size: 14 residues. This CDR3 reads CASTVGRNTGELFF. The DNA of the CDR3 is TGTGCCAGCACCGTTGGTCGGAACACCGGGGAGCTGTTTTTT.

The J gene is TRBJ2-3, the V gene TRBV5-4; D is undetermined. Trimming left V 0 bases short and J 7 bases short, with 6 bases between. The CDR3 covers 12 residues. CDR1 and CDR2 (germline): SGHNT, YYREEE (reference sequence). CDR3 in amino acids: CASSLASHTQYF. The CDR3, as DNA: TGTGCCAGCAGCTTGGCCTCTCATACGCAGTATTTT. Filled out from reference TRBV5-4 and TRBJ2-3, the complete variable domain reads ETGVTQSPTHLIKTRGQQVTLRCSSQSGHNTVSWYQQALGQGPQFIFQYYREEENGRGNFPPRFSGLQFPNYSSELNVNALELDDSALYLCASSLASHTQYFGPGTRLTVL.

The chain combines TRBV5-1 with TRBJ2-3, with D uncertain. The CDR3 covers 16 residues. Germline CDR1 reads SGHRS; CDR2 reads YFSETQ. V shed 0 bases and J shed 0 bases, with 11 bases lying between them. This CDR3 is CASSLARRSSTDTQYF. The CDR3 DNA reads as TGCGCCAGCAGCTTGGCCCGGCGGTCTAGCACAGATACGCAGTATTTT. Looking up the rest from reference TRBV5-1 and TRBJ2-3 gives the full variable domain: KAGVTQTPRYLIKTRGQQVTLSCSPISGHRSVSWYQQTPGQGLQFLFEYFSETQRNKGNFPGRFSGRQFSNSRSEMNVSTLELGDSALYLCASSLARRSSTDTQYFGPGTRLTVL.

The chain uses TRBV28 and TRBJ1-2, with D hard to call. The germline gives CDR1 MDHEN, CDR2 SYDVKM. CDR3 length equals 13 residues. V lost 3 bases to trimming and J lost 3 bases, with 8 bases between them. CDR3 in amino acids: CASSLYAHYGYTF. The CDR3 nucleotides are TGTGCCAGCAGTTTGTACGCACACTATGGCTACACCTTC.

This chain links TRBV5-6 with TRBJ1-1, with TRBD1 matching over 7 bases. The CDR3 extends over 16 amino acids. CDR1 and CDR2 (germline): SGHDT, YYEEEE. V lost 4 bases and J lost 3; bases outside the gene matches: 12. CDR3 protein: CASSPFDRVAYTEAFF. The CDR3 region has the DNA TGTGCCAGCAGCCCATTCGACAGGGTCGCTTACACTGAAGCTTTCTTT.

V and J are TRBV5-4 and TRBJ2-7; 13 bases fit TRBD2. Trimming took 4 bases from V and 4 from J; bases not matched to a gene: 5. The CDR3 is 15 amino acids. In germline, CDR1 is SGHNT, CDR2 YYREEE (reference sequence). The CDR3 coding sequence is TGTGCCAGCAGCACTAGGACTAGCGGGAGTTACGAGCAGTACTTC. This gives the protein CASSTRTSGSYEQYF.

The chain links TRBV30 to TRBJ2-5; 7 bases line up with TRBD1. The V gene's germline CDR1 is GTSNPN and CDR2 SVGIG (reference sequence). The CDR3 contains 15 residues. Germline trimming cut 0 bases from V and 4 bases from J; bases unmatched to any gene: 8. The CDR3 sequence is CAWSVWTGSSETQYF. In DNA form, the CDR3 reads TGTGCCTGGAGTGTATGGACAGGCTCTTCAGAGACCCAGTACTTC.

The CDR3 DNA sequence: TGTGCCAGCAGCTTGACCCAGACTAGCGGGGGGAATTACAATGAGCAGTTCTTC. Encoded protein: CASSLTQTSGGNYNEQFF. V and J are TRBV5-5 and TRBJ2-1; 13 positions agree with TRBD2. The CDR3 is 18 residues long. Germline CDR1 reads SGHKS; CDR2 reads YYEKEE (reference sequence). Trimming cost V 1 base and J 4 bases; bases outside gene matches: 8.

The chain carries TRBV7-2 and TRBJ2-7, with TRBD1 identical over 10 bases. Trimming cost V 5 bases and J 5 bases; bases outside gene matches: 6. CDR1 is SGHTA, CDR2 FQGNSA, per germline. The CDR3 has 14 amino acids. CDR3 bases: TGTGCCAGCAGCACACGGGACAGGGGCGACGAGCAGTACTTC. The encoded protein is CASSTRDRGDEQYF.

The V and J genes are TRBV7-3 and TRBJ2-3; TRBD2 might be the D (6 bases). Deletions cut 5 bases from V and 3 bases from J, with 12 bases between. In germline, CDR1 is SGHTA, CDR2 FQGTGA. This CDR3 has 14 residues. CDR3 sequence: CASSLTGTTDTQYF. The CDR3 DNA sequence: TGTGCCAGCAGCCTGACCGGGACTACAGATACGCAGTATTTT.

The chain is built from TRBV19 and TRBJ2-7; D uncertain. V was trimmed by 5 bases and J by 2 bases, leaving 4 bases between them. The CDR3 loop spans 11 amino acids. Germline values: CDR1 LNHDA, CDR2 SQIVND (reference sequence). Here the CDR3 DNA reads TGTGCCAGTAGTTCTACCTACGAGCAGTACTTC. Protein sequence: CASSSTYEQYF.

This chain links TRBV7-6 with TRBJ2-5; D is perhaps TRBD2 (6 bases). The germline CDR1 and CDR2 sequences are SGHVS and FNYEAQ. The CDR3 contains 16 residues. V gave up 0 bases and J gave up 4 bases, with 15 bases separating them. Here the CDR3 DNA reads TGTGCCAGCAGCTTAGCAACGGGACGGGGAGGAGAGACCCAGTACTTC. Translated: CASSLATGRGGETQYF.

The CDR3 bases are TGTGCCAGCAGTTCCACCTCCTACGAGCAGTACTTC. Translation: CASSSTSYEQYF. The chain employs TRBV12-3 or TRBV12-4 and TRBJ2-7, with D unclear. This CDR3 is 12 amino acids long. The V gene lost 4 bases and the J gene lost 0 bases, with 4 bases spanning the gap.

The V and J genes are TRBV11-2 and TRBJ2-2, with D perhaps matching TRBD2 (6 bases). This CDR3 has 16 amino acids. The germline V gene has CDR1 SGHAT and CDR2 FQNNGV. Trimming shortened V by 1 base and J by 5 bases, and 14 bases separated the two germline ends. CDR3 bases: TGTGCCAGCAGCTTAGTCCCGGGAGTCGGGACCGGGGAGCTGTTTTTT. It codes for CASSLVPGVGTGELFF.

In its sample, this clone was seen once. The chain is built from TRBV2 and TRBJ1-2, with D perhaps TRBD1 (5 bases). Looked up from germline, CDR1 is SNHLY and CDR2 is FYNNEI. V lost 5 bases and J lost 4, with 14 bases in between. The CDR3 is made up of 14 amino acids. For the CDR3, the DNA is TGTGCCAGCAGTCGGCCGGGGGGGAGCTATGGCTACACCTTC. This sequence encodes CASSRPGGSYGYTF.

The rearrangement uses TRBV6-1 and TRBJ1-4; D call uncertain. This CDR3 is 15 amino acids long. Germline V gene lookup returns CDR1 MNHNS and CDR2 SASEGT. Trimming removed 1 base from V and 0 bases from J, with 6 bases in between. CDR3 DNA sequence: TGTGCCAGCAGTGAAGAGGGCGCAACTAATGAAAAACTGTTTTTT. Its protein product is CASSEEGATNEKLFF.

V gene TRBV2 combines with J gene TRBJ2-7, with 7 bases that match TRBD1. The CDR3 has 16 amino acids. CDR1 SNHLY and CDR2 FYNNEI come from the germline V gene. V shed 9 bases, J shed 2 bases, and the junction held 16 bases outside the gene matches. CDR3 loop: CASLFNSRGQPYEQYF. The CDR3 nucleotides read TGTGCCAGTCTCTTCAACTCAAGGGGACAGCCCTACGAGCAGTACTTC.

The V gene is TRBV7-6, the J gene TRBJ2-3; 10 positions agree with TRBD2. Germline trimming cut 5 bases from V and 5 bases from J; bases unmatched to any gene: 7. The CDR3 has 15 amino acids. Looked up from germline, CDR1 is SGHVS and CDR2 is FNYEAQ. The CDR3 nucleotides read TGTGCCAGCAGCCCTAGCGGGGGTCGTGGAGATACGCAGTATTTT. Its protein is CASSPSGGRGDTQYF.

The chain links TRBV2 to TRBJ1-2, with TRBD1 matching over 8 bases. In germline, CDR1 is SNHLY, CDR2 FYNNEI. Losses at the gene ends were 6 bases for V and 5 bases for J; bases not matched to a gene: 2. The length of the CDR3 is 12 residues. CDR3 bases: TGTGCCAGCAGCGGACAGGGATATGGCTACACCTTC. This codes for CASSGQGYGYTF.